The 19 T cell receptor beta chains below all came from one sample that was sequenced in a study of blood T cell repertoires in COVID-19. The data were produced by immunoSEQ multiplex PCR, yet TCRdb's version contains in-frame clones alone and is incomplete. The repertoire holds about 41,000 clones, with more than 75% as singletons. The sample consisted of peripheral blood. Receptors were obtained from a man at least 80 years old with acute or convalescent COVID-19.

The chain carries TRBV5-5 and TRBJ2-3; possibly TRBD1 for D (5 bases). The germline V and J ends were trimmed by 4 bases and 0 bases, with 12 bases remaining between them. The germline CDR1 and CDR2 sequences are SGHKS and YYEKEE (reference sequence). The CDR3 covers 15 residues. The CDR3 here is CASSVLQVSTDTQYF. Here the CDR3 DNA reads TGTGCCAGCAGCGTCCTACAGGTTAGCACAGATACGCAGTATTTT.

The chain recombines TRBV2 with TRBJ1-2, with D perhaps TRBD1 (6 bases). V was trimmed by 5 bases and J by 4 bases, leaving 17 bases between them. There are 15 residues in the CDR3. Germline V gene lookup returns CDR1 SNHLY and CDR2 FYNNEI. The chain's CDR3 is CASSTWTDEAYGYTF. The CDR3 DNA is TGTGCCAGCAGTACTTGGACAGACGAAGCCTATGGCTACACCTTC.

V and J are TRBV23-1 and TRBJ1-1; no reliable D call. TRBV23-1 is noted as an ORF with a role that remains uncertain. The CDR3 has 13 residues. V was cut by 9 bases and J by 4 bases, with 15 bases left in between. The CDR3 spells CARPRPRSTEAFF. In DNA form, the CDR3 reads TGCGCCAGGCCACGGCCGAGGAGCACTGAAGCTTTCTTT.

This clone was picked up one time. V and J are TRBV6-5 and TRBJ1-3; tentatively, D is TRBD1 (6 bases). Germline values: CDR1 MNHEY, CDR2 SVGAGI. Trimming pared 5 bases from V and 2 bases from J, leaving 13 bases between. The CDR3 is 15 amino acids. The CDR3 here is CASSPTGIPGNTIYF. DNA of the CDR3: TGTGCCAGCAGTCCCACAGGGATCCCTGGAAACACCATATATTTT.

The rearrangement uses TRBV6-5 and TRBJ2-3; 12 positions agree with TRBD2. The CDR3 loop spans 14 amino acids. Trimming at V came to 8 bases and at J to 4 bases, leaving 4 bases not matched to a gene. Germline V lookup: CDR1 MNHEY, CDR2 SVGAGI. The CDR3 coding sequence is TGTGCCAGCCGGGGACTAGCGGGTCCAGATACGCAGTATTTT. Translating it yields CASRGLAGPDTQYF.

The chain employs TRBV5-6 and TRBJ2-6; D unresolved. V lost 6 bases and J lost 0, with 10 bases in between. The CDR3 spans 15 residues. Germline V CDR1 and CDR2: SGHDT, YYEEEE. This CDR3 reads CASTSGVSGANVLTF. CDR3 bases: TGTGCCAGCACCTCAGGTGTCTCTGGGGCCAACGTCCTGACTTTC. The entire variable domain, with the rest obtained from reference TRBV5-6 and TRBJ2-6, is as follows: DAGVTQSPTHLIKTRGQQVTLRCSPKSGHDTVSWYQQALGQGPQFIFQYYEEEERQRGNFPDRFSGHQFPNYSSELNVNALLLGDSALYLCASTSGVSGANVLTFGAGSRLTVL.

J is TRBJ1-1 and V is TRBV19; TRBD1 agrees at 7 bases. With V trimmed by 6 bases and J by 4 bases, 8 bases remained unmatched. Germline loops: CDR1 LNHDA, CDR2 SQIVND (reference sequence). The CDR3 spans 14 residues. CDR3 residues: CASREQGRRTEAFF. The DNA of the CDR3 is TGTGCCAGTAGAGAACAGGGGCGGCGCACTGAAGCTTTCTTT.

CDR3 in amino acids: CASSQKSGRITDTQYF. CDR3 DNA: TGCGCCAGCAGCCAAAAGAGCGGGAGGATTACAGATACGCAGTATTTT. V is TRBV4-1 and J is TRBJ2-3, with 9 bases fitting TRBD2. This CDR3 is 16 amino acids long. V trimming: 2 bases; J trimming: 3 bases; junction bases outside the gene matches: 6. CDR1 and CDR2 (germline): MGHRA, YSYEKL.

V and J are TRBV29-1 and TRBJ2-3; the match to TRBD2 covers 9 bases. V shed 4 bases, J shed 0 bases, and the junction held 5 bases outside the gene matches. The CDR3 contains 15 residues. Germline lookup yields CDR1 SQVTM and CDR2 ANQGSEA. As DNA, the CDR3 is TGCAGCGTTGCGGGACTAGCTGCTAGCACAGATACGCAGTATTTT. Protein product: CSVAGLAASTDTQYF.

V gene TRBV9 combines with J gene TRBJ2-2; perhaps TRBD1 as D (5 bases). The germline gives CDR1 SGDLS, CDR2 YYNGEE. This CDR3 is 18 amino acids long. V was clipped by 3 bases and J by 4 bases, with 22 bases between them. The CDR3 spells CASSAKRTLKKGTGELFF. The CDR3 nucleotides are TGTGCCAGCAGCGCTAAGAGGACACTCAAAAAGGGCACCGGGGAGCTGTTTTTT.

The chain carries TRBV5-1 and TRBJ2-1; perhaps TRBD2 as D (6 bases). CDR3 length: 13 residues. Trimming cost V 7 bases and J 9 bases, with 17 bases left between them. CDR1 is SGHRS, CDR2 YFSETQ, per germline. The CDR3 bases are TGCGCCAGCTCCGAACCGGAGGGGCTTGAGCAGTTCTTC. This encodes CASSEPEGLEQFF.

The chain employs TRBV11-3 and TRBJ2-1; unclear D gene. The CDR3 has 15 amino acids. Trimming pared 1 base from V and 0 bases from J, leaving 7 bases between. Germline CDR1 and CDR2: SGHNT and YENEEA. CDR3 protein: CASSLVLSSYNEQFF. DNA of the CDR3: TGTGCCAGCAGCTTAGTGCTTAGCTCCTACAATGAGCAGTTCTTC.

The CDR3 reads CAWSQWGVHEYEQYF. The CDR3 DNA is TGTGCCTGGAGCCAATGGGGGGTTCATGAATACGAGCAGTACTTC. This chain joins TRBV30 and TRBJ2-7; a possible D gene is TRBD2 (6 bases). The CDR3 length is 15 residues. Germline V gene sequence: CDR1 GTSNPN, CDR2 SVGIG (reference sequence). Trimming cost V 3 bases and J 4 bases, with 19 bases left between them.

This clone was seen more than once but under ten times. The chain couples TRBV12-5 to TRBJ2-7, with 8 bases that match TRBD1. The CDR3 has 15 amino acids. Losses at the gene ends were 5 bases for V and 2 bases for J; bases not matched to a gene: 8. Germline lookup yields CDR1 LGHNT and CDR2 FRNRAP. The CDR3 loop reads CASGVLRTGPYEQYF. The CDR3 DNA is TGTGCTAGTGGTGTTTTAAGGACAGGGCCCTACGAGCAGTACTTC.

CDR3 coding DNA: TGCGCCAGCAGCTTGGCCCTAGGGGGCACCGGGGAGCTGTTTTTT. As protein: CASSLALGGTGELFF. The genes are TRBV5-1 and TRBJ2-2, with D possibly being TRBD1 (6 bases). This CDR3 comprises 15 residues. The V gene's germline CDR1 is SGHRS and CDR2 YFSETQ. Trimming stripped 0 bases from V and 4 bases from J, with 10 bases between.

V usage is TRBV27 and J usage is TRBJ2-1; perhaps TRBD2 as D (6 bases). Germline V lookup: CDR1 MNHEY, CDR2 SMNVEV (reference sequence). The V gene lost 10 bases and the J gene lost 4 bases, with 20 bases spanning the gap. This CDR3 comprises 15 residues. The CDR3 loop is CATQRFGGTYNEQFF. CDR3 nucleotide sequence: TGTGCCACCCAGAGATTCGGAGGGACGTACAATGAGCAGTTCTTC.

V and J are TRBV5-5 and TRBJ1-1, with TRBD1 identical over 7 bases. After removal of 6 bases from V and 5 bases from J, the junction contained 16 bases not matched to a gene. Per germline, CDR1 SGHKS and CDR2 YYEKEE (reference sequence). The CDR3 covers 16 residues. The CDR3 is CASISQGLRLGTEAFF. The CDR3 coding sequence is TGTGCCAGCATTTCACAGGGGTTACGATTAGGTACTGAAGCTTTCTTT. Full variable domain (missing parts from reference TRBV5-5 and TRBJ1-1): DAGVTQSPTHLIKTRGQQVTLRCSPISGHKSVSWYQQVLGQGPQFIFQYYEKEERGRGNFPDRFSARQFPNYSSELNVNALLLGDSALYLCASISQGLRLGTEAFFGQGTRLTVV.

This chain connects TRBV9 to TRBJ2-7, with TRBD2 matching over 8 bases. This CDR3 has 15 amino acids. Germline V CDR1 and CDR2: SGDLS, YYNGEE. Trimming cost V 4 bases and J 3 bases; bases outside gene matches: 9. The CDR3 loop is CASSPAAGGGYEQYF. CDR3 DNA: TGTGCCAGCAGCCCCGCCGCCGGGGGGGGCTACGAGCAGTACTTC.

The chain carries TRBV18 and TRBJ1-2, with 10 bases lining up with TRBD1. This CDR3 has 19 amino acids. Germline loops: CDR1 KGHSH, CDR2 LQKENI. The junction had 19 bases not matched to a gene; V was cut back by 0 bases and J by 9 bases. This CDR3 is CASSPPVTRGQGPGSRYTF. Written as DNA, the CDR3 is TGTGCCAGCTCACCACCTGTGACCCGGGGACAGGGGCCAGGATCCCGCTACACCTTC.